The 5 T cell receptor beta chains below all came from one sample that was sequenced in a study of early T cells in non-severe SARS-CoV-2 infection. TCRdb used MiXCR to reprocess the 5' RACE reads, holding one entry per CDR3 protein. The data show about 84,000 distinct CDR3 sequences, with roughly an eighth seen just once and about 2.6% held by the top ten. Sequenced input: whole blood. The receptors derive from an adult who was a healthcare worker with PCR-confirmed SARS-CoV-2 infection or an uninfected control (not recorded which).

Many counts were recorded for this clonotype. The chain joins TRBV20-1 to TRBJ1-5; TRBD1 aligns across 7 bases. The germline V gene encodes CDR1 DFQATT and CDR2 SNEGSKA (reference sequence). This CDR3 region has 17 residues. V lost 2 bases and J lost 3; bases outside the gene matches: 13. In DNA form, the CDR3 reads TGCAGTGCTAGAACTCCGACTGGGACAGTTTTCAATCAGCCCCAGCATTTT. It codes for CSARTPTGTVFNQPQHF.

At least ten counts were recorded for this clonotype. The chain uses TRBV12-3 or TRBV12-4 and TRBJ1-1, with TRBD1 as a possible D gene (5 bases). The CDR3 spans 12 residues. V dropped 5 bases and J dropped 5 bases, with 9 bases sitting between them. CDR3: CASSLRGTEAFF. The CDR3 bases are TGTGCCAGCAGTCTGCGGGGGACTGAAGCTTTCTTT.

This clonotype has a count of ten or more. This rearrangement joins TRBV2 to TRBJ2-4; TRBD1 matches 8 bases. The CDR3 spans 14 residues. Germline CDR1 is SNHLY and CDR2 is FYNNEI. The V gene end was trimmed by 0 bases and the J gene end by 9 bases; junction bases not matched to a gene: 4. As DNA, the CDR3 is TGTGCCAGCAGTGAAGCTTGGGACAGGTCCATTCAGTACTTC. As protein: CASSEAWDRSIQYF.

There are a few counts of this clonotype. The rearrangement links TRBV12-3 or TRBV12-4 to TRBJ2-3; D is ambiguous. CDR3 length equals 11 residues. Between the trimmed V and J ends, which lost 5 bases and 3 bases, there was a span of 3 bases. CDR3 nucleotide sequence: TGTGCCAGCAGTATAACAGATACGCAGTATTTT. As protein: CASSITDTQYF.

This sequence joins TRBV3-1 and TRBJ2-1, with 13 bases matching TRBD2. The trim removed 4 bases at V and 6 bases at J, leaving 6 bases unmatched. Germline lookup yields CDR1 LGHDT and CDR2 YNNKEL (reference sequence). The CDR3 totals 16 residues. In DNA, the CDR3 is TGTGCCAGCAGCCCCTTGGGACTAGCGGGGAGCAATGAGCAGTTCTTC. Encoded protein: CASSPLGLAGSNEQFF.